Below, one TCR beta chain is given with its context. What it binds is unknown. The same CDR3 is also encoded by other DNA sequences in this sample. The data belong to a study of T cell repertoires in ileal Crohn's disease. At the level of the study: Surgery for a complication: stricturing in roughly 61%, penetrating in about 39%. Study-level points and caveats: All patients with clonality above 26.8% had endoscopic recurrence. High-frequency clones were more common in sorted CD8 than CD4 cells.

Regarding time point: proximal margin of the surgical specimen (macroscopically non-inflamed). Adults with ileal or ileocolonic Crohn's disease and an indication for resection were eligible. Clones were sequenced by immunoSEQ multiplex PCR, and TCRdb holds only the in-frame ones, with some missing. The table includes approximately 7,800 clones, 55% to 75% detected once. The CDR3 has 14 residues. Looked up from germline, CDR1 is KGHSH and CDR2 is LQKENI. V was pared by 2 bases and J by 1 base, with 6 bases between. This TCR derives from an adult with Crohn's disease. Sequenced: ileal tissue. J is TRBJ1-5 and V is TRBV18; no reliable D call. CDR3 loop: CASSPVNSNQPQHF. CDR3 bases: TGTGCCAGCTCACCAGTAAACAGCAATCAGCCCCAGCATTTT.